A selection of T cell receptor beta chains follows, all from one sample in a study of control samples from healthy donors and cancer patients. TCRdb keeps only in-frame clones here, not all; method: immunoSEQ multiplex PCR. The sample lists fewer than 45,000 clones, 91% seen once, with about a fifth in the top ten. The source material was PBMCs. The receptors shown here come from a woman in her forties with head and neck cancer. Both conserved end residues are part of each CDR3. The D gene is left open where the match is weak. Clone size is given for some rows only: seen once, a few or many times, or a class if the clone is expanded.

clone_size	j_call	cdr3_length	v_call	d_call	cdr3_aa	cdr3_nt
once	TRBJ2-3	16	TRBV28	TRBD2	CASSLDFGRDTDTQYF	TGTGCCAGCAGTTTAGATTTCGGGAGGGACACAGATACGCAGTATTTT
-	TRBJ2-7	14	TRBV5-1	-	CASSQDLTSYEQYF	TGCGCCAGCAGTCAGGACTTGACCTCCTACGAGCAGTACTTC
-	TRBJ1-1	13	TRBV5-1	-	CASSSPENTEAFF	TGCGCCAGCAGCTCTCCCGAGAACACTGAAGCTTTCTTT
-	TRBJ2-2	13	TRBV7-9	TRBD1	CASRGQTTGELFF	TGTGCCAGCAGGGGACAGACCACCGGGGAGCTGTTTTTT
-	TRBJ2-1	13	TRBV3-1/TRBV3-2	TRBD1	CASSQDRGHEQFF	TGTGCCAGCAGCCAAGACAGGGGGCATGAGCAGTTCTTC
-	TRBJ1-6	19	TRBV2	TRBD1	CASSEALRRDRVKNSPLHF	TGTGCCAGCAGTGAAGCGCTTCGGCGGGACAGGGTTAAAAATTCACCCCTCCACTTT
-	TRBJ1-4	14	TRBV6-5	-	CASSPLGLGEKLFF	TGTGCCAGCAGCCCCCTGGGGTTAGGAGAAAAACTGTTTTTT
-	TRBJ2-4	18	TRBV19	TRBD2	CASSKKGTSGSPKNIQYF	TGTGCCAGTAGTAAAAAGGGTACTAGCGGGAGTCCCAAAAACATTCAGTACTTC
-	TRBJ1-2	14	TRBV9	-	CASSVAELIGGYTF	TGTGCCAGCAGCGTAGCGGAGTTAATAGGAGGCTACACCTTC
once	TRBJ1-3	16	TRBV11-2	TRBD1	CASSLTGGASGNTIYF	TGTGCCAGCAGCTTGACAGGGGGCGCTTCTGGAAACACCATATATTTT
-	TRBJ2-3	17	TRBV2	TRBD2	CASSDVGGQFGGDTQYF	TGTGCCAGCAGTGATGTGGGAGGGCAATTTGGAGGAGATACGCAGTATTTT
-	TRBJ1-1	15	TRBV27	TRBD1	CASSRDRRPNTEAFF	TGTGCCAGCAGTAGGGACAGGAGACCAAACACTGAAGCTTTCTTT
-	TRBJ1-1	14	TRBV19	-	CASSIGTTNTEAFF	TGTGCCAGTAGTATAGGGACAACTAACACTGAAGCTTTCTTT
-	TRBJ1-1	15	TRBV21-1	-	CASRHRVPEATEAFF	TGTGCCAGCCGCCACAGGGTGCCGGAGGCCACTGAAGCTTTCTTT
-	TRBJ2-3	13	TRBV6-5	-	CASTSPSTDTQYF	TGTGCCAGTACGTCACCGTCCACAGATACGCAGTATTTT
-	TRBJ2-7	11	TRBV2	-	CASSLLGEQYF	TGTGCCAGCAGTCTGTTGGGGGAGCAGTACTTC
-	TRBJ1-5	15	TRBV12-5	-	CASGLDRVGNQPQHF	TGTGCTAGTGGTTTGGACAGGGTGGGCAATCAGCCCCAGCATTTT
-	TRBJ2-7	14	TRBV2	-	CASTERLRVHEQYF	TGTGCCAGCACTGAACGCCTGAGAGTCCACGAGCAGTACTTC
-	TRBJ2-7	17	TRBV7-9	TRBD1	CASSSQGDRLSSYEQYF	TGTGCCAGCAGCTCCCAAGGGGACAGGCTAAGCTCCTACGAGCAGTACTTC
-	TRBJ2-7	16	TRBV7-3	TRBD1	CASSFLRQGAIYEQYF	TGTGCCAGCAGCTTCTTAAGACAGGGGGCAATATACGAGCAGTACTTC
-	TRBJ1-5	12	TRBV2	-	CASSEGVMPQHF	TGTGCCAGCAGTGAAGGGGTAATGCCCCAGCATTTT
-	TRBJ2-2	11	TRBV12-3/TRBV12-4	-	CASSFPGELFF	TGTGCCAGCAGTTTCCCCGGGGAGCTGTTTTTT
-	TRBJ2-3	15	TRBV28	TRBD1	CASSLGGQGEDTQYF	TGTGCCAGCAGCCTAGGTGGACAGGGGGAAGATACGCAGTATTTT
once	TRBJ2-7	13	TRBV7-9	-	CASNSRFAHEQYF	TGTGCCAGCAACTCCCGGTTCGCGCACGAGCAGTACTTC
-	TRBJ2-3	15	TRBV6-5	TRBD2	CASSPLAAGGDTQYF	TGTGCCAGCAGCCCACTAGCGGCTGGGGGGGATACGCAGTATTTT
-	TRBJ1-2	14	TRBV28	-	CASSRPGGDYGYTF	TGTGCCAGCAGTAGGCCCGGGGGGGACTATGGCTACACCTTC
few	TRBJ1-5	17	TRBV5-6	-	CASSAPGPRDSNQPQHF	TGTGCCAGCAGCGCACCGGGGCCGAGGGATAGCAATCAGCCCCAGCATTTT
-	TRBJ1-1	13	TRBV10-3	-	CAISEMGNTEAFF	TGTGCCATCAGTGAAATGGGGAACACTGAAGCTTTCTTT
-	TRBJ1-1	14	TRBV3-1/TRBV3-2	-	CASSQWGLETEAFF	TGTGCCAGCAGCCAGTGGGGACTTGAAACTGAAGCTTTCTTT
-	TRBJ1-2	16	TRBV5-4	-	CASSPRGVLDSRGYTF	TGTGCCAGCAGCCCCCGCGGAGTCTTGGACTCGCGTGGCTACACCTTC
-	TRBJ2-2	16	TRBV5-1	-	CASSFRTGVGTGELFF	TGCGCCAGCAGCTTTCGGACGGGAGTAGGGACCGGGGAGCTGTTTTTT
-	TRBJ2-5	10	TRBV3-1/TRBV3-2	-	CASSQGTKYF	TGTGCCAGCAGCCAGGGGACGAAGTACTTC
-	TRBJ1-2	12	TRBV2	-	CASSEDSYGYTF	TGTGCCAGCAGTGAAGACAGCTATGGCTACACCTTC
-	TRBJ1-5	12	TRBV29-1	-	CSVEDPRGTQHF	TGCAGCGTTGAAGACCCGAGGGGGACCCAGCATTTT
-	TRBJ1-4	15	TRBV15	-	CATSRAGVRNEKLFF	TGTGCCACCAGCAGGGCGGGGGTTAGGAATGAAAAACTGTTTTTT
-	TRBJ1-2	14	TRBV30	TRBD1	CAWIGQGTPGSDVF	TGTGCCTGGATAGGACAGGGCACCCCCGGGAGTGATGTCTTC
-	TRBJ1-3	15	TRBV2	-	CASSPQGISGNTIYF	TGTGCCAGCAGTCCTCAGGGGATCTCTGGAAACACCATATATTTT
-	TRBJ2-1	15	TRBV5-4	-	CASSPKESGSNEQFF	TGTGCCAGCAGCCCGAAGGAAAGCGGGTCCAATGAGCAGTTCTTC
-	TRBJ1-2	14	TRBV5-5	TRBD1	CASSLGQGGYGYTF	TGTGCCAGCAGCTTGGGACAGGGGGGCTATGGCTACACCTTC
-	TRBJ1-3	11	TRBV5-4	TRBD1	CASSVGQAIYF	TGTGCCAGCAGCGTGGGACAGGCCATATATTTT
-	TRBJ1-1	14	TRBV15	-	CATSRDRVGTEAFF	TGTGCCACCAGCAGAGATCGGGTGGGCACTGAAGCTTTCTTT
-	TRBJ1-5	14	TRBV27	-	CASSFGGSNQPQHF	TGTGCCAGCAGTTTCGGGGGGAGCAATCAGCCCCAGCATTTT
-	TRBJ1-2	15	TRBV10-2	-	CASSDFGPLNYGYTF	TGCGCCAGCAGTGATTTTGGACCTTTAAACTATGGCTACACCTTC
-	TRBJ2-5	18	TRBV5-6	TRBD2	CASSLRFGLAGNQETQYF	TGTGCCAGCAGCTTGCGGTTTGGACTAGCGGGGAACCAAGAGACCCAGTACTTC
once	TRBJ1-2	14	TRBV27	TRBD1	CASSSRTGGEGYTF	TGTGCCAGCAGTTCTCGGACAGGGGGTGAAGGCTACACCTTC
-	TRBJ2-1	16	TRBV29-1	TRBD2	CSVEGTSGVGGNEQFF	TGCAGCGTTGAGGGGACTAGCGGGGTGGGAGGGAATGAGCAGTTCTTC
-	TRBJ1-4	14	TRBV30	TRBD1	CAWSYGTGREKLFF	TGTGCCTGGAGTTACGGGACAGGGAGGGAAAAACTGTTTTTT
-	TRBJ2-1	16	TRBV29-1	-	CSVPGTPQRVVNEQFF	TGCAGCGTGCCCGGGACTCCCCAAAGGGTGGTCAATGAGCAGTTCTTC
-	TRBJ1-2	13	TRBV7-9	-	CASSLADSYGYTF	TGTGCCAGCAGCTTAGCGGACAGCTATGGCTACACCTTC
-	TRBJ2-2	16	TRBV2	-	CASTPIGRTNTGELFF	TGTGCCAGCACCCCTATTGGGAGGACGAACACCGGGGAGCTGTTTTTT
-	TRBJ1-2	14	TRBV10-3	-	CAIRASLENYGYTF	TGTGCCATCAGGGCCTCTTTGGAAAACTATGGCTACACCTTC
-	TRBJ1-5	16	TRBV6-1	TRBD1	CASSVSGTGLNQPQHF	TGTGCCAGCAGTGTCTCCGGGACAGGACTCAATCAGCCCCAGCATTTT
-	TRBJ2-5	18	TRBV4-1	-	CASSQDQSVRAQKETQYF	TGCGCCAGCAGCCAAGATCAATCAGTCAGGGCCCAAAAAGAGACCCAGTACTTC
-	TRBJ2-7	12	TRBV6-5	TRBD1	CASSTGDYEQYF	TGTGCCAGCAGTACAGGGGACTACGAGCAGTACTTC